Listed below are T cell receptor beta chains from one sample, sequenced in a study of T cell repertoires in cytomegalovirus infection. TCRdb independently ran MiXCR on the reads; one entry per CDR3 protein. Of 560,000 or so distinct CDR3 sequences listed, 16% are singletons. Sequenced input: CD8+ T cells from PBMCs. These receptors all come from a human donor in good health (CMV status not recorded). Some clones in this sample may be carry-over from other donors' samples. Each CDR3 is given with its conserved first and last residue. A D gene is named only where the DNA matches it firmly. Clone sizes are given selectively: once, few, many, or a class where the clone is expanded.

many | TRBJ1-1 | 14 | TRBV19 | TRBD1 | CASSTWTGVTEAFF | TGTGCCAGTAGTACCTGGACAGGGGTCACTGAAGCTTTCTTT
NA | TRBJ1-6 | 12 | TRBV7-9 | NA | CASSGPNSPLHF | TGTGCCAGCAGCGGGCCTAATTCACCCCTCCACTTT
NA | TRBJ1-1 | 15 | TRBV6-1 | NA | CASSEWEGEVTEAFF | TGTGCCAGCAGTGAATGGGAGGGCGAGGTTACTGAAGCTTTCTTT
NA | TRBJ2-2 | 15 | TRBV19 | NA | CASSPAPEGAGELFF | TGTGCCAGTAGTCCGGCTCCCGAGGGGGCCGGGGAGCTGTTTTTT
NA | TRBJ1-1 | 18 | TRBV20-1 | NA | CSARVAHREGKKSSEAFF | TGCAGTGCTAGAGTCGCCCACAGGGAGGGGAAAAAAAGCTCTGAAGCTTTCTTT
many | TRBJ2-2 | 14 | TRBV7-6 | NA | CASSSKRYTGELFF | TGTGCCAGCAGCTCAAAAAGATACACCGGGGAGCTGTTTTTT
NA | TRBJ1-1 | 15 | TRBV9 | NA | CASSKNGRADTEAFF | TGTGCCAGCAGCAAGAACGGTAGGGCAGACACTGAAGCTTTCTTT
many | TRBJ1-1 | 13 | TRBV7-9 | NA | CASTLRGETEAFF | TGTGCCAGCACCCTGAGGGGGGAAACTGAAGCTTTCTTT
few | TRBJ2-3 | 15 | TRBV20-1 | TRBD2 | CSAFMTSGGTDTQYF | TGCAGTGCTTTCATGACTAGCGGGGGCACAGATACGCAGTATTTT
NA | TRBJ1-6 | 15 | TRBV19 | TRBD1 | CASSDLRDRGTPLHF | TGTGCCAGTAGTGACCTCCGGGACAGGGGGACACCCCTCCACTTT
NA | TRBJ2-1 | 18 | TRBV24-1 | NA | CATSDNFQGLRSRDEQFF | TGTGCCACCAGTGATAACTTCCAGGGACTCCGAAGTAGGGATGAGCAGTTCTTC
many | TRBJ1-5 | 14 | TRBV7-8 | NA | CASSLGGYNQPQHF | TGTGCCAGCAGCTTAGGGGGTTACAATCAGCCCCAGCATTTT
many | TRBJ2-1 | 15 | TRBV7-3 | TRBD2 | CASRAGTSVYNEQFF | TGTGCCAGCAGAGCAGGGACTAGTGTTTACAATGAGCAGTTCTTC
many | TRBJ2-5 | 13 | TRBV12-3/TRBV12-4 | NA | CASRTEPKETQYF | TGTGCCAGCAGAACAGAGCCCAAAGAGACCCAGTACTTC
NA | TRBJ1-2 | 15 | TRBV3-1 | NA | CASSQDGSAGRGYTF | TGTGCCAGCAGCCAAGATGGGTCTGCGGGGCGGGGCTACACCTTC
many | TRBJ2-1 | 17 | TRBV19 | TRBD2 | CASSIGLAGGPDNEQFF | TGTGCCAGTAGTATAGGGCTAGCGGGAGGGCCCGACAATGAGCAGTTCTTC
few | TRBJ2-1 | 15 | TRBV23-1 | TRBD2 | CASSPKGLRNNEQFF | TGCGCCAGCAGTCCCAAGGGACTACGGAACAATGAGCAGTTCTTC
many | TRBJ2-3 | 12 | TRBV2 | NA | CASSDGFDTQYF | TGTGCCAGCAGTGATGGGTTTGATACGCAGTATTTT